This TCR beta chain was sequenced during a study of blood T cell repertoires in COVID-19. The CDR3 totals 14 residues. Researchers sorted participants into cohorts using their self-reported clinical history. Generated by immunoSEQ multiplex PCR, the TCRdb table keeps only in-frame clones and is missing some. The sample carries 280,000 or so clones, over 85% recorded once. The sample taken for sequencing was PBMCs or T cells enriched from blood (not recorded which). The chain recombines TRBV21-1 with TRBJ1-4; the table's D call of TRBD1 was not tested on the DNA. TRBV21-1 constitutes a pseudogene. The sequence was obtained from a woman aged 45 to 65 who had been exposed to COVID-19. The CDR3 region is CASSFDRECEKLFF. The CDR3 DNA reads as TGTGCCAGCAGCTTCGACAGGGAATGCGAAAAACTGTTTTTT.